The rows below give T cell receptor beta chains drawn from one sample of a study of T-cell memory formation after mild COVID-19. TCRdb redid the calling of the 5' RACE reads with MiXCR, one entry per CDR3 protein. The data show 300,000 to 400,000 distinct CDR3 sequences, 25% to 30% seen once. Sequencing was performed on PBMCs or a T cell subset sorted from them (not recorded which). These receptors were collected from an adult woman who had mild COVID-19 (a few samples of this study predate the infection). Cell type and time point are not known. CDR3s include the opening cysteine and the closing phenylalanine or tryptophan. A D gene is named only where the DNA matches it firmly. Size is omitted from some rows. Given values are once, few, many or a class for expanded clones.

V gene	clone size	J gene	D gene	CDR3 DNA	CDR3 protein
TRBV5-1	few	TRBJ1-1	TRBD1	TGCGCCAGCAGCTGGGGACAGGGTGACACTGAAGCTTTCTTT	CASSWGQGDTEAFF
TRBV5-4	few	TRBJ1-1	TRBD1	TGTGCCAGCAGCCCCTCGGGTCCGGGACAGGGGGCCGTCACTGAAGCTTTCTTT	CASSPSGPGQGAVTEAFF
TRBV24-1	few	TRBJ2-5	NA	TGTGCCACCAGTGGCCCGTGGGGTCAAGAGACCCAGTACTTC	CATSGPWGQETQYF
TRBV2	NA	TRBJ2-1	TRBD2	TGTGCCAGCAGGGTTAGCGGGGGGCTCGTCTTGGAGCAGTTCTTC	CASRVSGGLVLEQFF
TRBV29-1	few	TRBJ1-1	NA	TGCAGCGTTGAACAGCAGGGAAACACTGAAGCTTTCTTT	CSVEQQGNTEAFF
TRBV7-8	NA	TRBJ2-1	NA	TGTGCCAGCAGCTTAGCCTACTGGAATGAGCAGTTCTTC	CASSLAYWNEQFF
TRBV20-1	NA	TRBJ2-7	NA	TGCAGTGCTGAAACAGGGTTTCGGCAGTACTTC	CSAETGFRQYF
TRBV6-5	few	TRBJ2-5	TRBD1	TGTGCCAGCAGTTTCTCGGACAGGGCATTCGAGACCCAGTACTTC	CASSFSDRAFETQYF
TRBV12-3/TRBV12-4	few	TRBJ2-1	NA	TGTGCCAGCAGTTTAGCAGGTGGGGGGGGGGCTGAGCAGTTCTTC	CASSLAGGGGAEQFF
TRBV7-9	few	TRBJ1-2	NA	TGTGCCAGCAGCCATCTGACAAATATGGGCAGGAGCTATGGCTACACCTTC	CASSHLTNMGRSYGYTF
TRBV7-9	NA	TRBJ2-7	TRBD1	TGTGCCAGCAGCCCCGGGACAGGGCCTTCCTACGAGCAGTACTTC	CASSPGTGPSYEQYF
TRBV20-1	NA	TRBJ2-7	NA	TGCAGTGCTCGCGGGACCCTGAGCTCCTACGAGCAGTACTTC	CSARGTLSSYEQYF
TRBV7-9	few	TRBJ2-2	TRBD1	TGTGCCAGCAGCTCCCTAGGGACAGGGCCCACCGGGGAGCTGTTTTTT	CASSSLGTGPTGELFF
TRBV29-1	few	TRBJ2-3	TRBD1	TGCAGCGTTGCCCGGGGACAGGTTTTGAGCACAGATACGCAGTATTTT	CSVARGQVLSTDTQYF
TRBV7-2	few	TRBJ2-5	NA	TGTGCCAGCAGCTTAGCTGCGACTGAAGAGACCCAGTACTTC	CASSLAATEETQYF
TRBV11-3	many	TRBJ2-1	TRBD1	TGTGCCAGCAGCCCCCGGACAGGCTTAGATGAGCAGTTCTTC	CASSPRTGLDEQFF
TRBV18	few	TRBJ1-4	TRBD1	TGTGCCAGCTCACCACCGATCCGGGACAGAATTAATGAAAAACTGTTTTTT	CASSPPIRDRINEKLFF
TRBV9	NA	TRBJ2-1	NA	TGTGCCAGCAGCGTAGCGAGCAACCACAATGAGCAGTTCTTC	CASSVASNHNEQFF
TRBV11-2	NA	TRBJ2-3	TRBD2	TGTGCCAGCAGCTACTCCTTTAGCGGGGGGGCCACAGATACGCAGTATTTT	CASSYSFSGGATDTQYF
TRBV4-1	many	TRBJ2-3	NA	TGCGCCAGCAGCCATACTACCCTCCTCACAGATACGCAGTATTTT	CASSHTTLLTDTQYF
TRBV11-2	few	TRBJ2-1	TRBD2	TGTGCCAGCAGCTTGGCCGGGACTAGCGTATACAATGAGCAGTTCTTC	CASSLAGTSVYNEQFF
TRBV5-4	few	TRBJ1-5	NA	TGTGCCAGCAGCTTGGCTGGGACTCAGCCCCAGCATTTT	CASSLAGTQPQHF
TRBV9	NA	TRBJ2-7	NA	TGTGCCAGCAGCGTAGATGGGGGTAGCTACGAGCAGTACTTC	CASSVDGGSYEQYF
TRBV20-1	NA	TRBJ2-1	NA	TGCAGTGCTCCCGGTCCGGGACACAATGAGCAGTTCTTC	CSAPGPGHNEQFF
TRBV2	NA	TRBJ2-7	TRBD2	TGTGCCAGCAGTGAAAGTAGGACTAGCGGTGATAGATACTTC	CASSESRTSGDRYF
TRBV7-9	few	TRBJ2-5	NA	TGTGCCAGCAGCCCTCTGCGAGAGACCCAGTACTTC	CASSPLRETQYF
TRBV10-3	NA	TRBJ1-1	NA	TGTGCCATCAGTGGGAACACTGAAGCTTTCTTT	CAISGNTEAFF
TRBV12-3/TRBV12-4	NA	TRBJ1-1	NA	TGTGCCAGCAGTTTTTACGGGACCACTGAAGCTTTCTTT	CASSFYGTTEAFF
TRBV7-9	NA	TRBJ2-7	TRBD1	TGTGCCAGCAGCTATGGACAGGTCCACTCCTACGAGCAGTACTTC	CASSYGQVHSYEQYF
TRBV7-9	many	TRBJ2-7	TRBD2	TGTGCCAGCAGCAAAGCCCCGGGACTAGATTTGGGGGAGCAGTACTTC	CASSKAPGLDLGEQYF
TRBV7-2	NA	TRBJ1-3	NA	TGTGCCAGCAGCATTGGGCGGAACTCTGGAAACACCATATATTTT	CASSIGRNSGNTIYF